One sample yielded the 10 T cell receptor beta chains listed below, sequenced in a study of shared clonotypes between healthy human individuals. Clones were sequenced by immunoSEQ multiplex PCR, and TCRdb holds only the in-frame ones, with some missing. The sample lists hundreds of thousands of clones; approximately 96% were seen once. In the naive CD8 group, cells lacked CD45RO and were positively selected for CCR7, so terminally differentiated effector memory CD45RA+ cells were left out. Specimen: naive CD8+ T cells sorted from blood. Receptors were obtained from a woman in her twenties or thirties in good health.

CDR3: CASSGRPGQETQYF. The CDR3 nucleotides read TGTGCCAGCAGCGGTAGGCCGGGCCAAGAGACCCAGTACTTC. This chain links TRBV5-6 with TRBJ2-5; D call uncertain. Germline assignment: CDR1 SGHDT and CDR2 YYEEEE. CDR3 length: 14 residues. V shed 4 bases and J shed 1 base, with 11 bases lying between them.

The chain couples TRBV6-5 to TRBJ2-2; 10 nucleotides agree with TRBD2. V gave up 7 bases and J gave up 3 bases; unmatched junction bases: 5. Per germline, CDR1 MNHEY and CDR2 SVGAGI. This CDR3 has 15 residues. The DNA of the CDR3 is TGTGCCAGCACCCCACTAGCGGGGTACACCGGGGAGCTGTTTTTT. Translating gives CASTPLAGYTGELFF.

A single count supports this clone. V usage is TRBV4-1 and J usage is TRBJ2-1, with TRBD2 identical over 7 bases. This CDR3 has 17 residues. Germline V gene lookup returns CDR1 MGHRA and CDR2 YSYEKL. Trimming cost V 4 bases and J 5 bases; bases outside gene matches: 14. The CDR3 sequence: CASSPGRASGSNNEQFF. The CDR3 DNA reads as TGCGCCAGCAGCCCAGGCCGGGCTAGCGGTTCTAACAATGAGCAGTTCTTC.

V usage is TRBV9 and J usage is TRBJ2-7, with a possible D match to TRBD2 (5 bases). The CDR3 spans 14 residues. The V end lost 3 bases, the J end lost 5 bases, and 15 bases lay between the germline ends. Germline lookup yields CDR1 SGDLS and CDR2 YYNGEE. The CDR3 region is CASSGMTGIDEQYF. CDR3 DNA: TGTGCCAGCAGCGGAATGACGGGGATCGACGAGCAGTACTTC.

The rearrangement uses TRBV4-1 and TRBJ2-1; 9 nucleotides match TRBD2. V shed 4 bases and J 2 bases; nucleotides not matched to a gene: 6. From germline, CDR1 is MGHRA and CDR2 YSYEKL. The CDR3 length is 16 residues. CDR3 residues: CASSPSASGTYNEQFF. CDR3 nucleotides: TGCGCCAGCAGCCCTTCGGCTAGCGGGACCTACAATGAGCAGTTCTTC.

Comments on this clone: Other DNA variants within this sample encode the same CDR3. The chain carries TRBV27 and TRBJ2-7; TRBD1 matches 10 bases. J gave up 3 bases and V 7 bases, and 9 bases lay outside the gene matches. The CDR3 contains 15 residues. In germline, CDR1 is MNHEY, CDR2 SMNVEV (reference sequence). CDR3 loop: CASTPAGTGDYEQYF. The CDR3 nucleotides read TGTGCCAGCACTCCGGCCGGGACAGGGGACTACGAGCAGTACTTC.

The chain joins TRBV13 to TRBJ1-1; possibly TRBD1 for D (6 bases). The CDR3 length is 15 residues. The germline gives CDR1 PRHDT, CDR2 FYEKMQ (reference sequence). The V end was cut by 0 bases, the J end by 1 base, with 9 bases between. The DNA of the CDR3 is TGTGCCAGCAGCTTAGGCGGGACATCGAACACTGAAGCTTTCTTT. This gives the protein CASSLGGTSNTEAFF.

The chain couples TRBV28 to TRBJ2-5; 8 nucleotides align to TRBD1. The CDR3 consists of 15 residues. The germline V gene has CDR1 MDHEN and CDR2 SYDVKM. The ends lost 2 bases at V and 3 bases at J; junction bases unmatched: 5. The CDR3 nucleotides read TGTGCCAGCAGTTTAGTAGACAGGGGAGAAGAGACCCAGTACTTC. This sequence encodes CASSLVDRGEETQYF.

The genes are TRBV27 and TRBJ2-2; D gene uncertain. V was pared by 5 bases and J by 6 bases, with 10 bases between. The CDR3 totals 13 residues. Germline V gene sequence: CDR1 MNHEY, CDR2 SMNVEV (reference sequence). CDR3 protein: CASSPYSAGELFF. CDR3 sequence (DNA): TGTGCCAGCAGTCCCTACTCGGCCGGGGAGCTGTTTTTT.

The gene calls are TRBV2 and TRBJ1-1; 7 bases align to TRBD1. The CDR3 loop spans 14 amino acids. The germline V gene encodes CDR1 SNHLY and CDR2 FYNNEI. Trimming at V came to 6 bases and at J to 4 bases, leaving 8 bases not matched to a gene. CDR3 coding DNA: TGTGCCAGCAGGGGGACAGATATTATCACTGAAGCTTTCTTT. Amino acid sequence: CASRGTDIITEAFF.